This is a list of T cell receptor beta chains from one sample in a study of cytomegalovirus exposure and HLA in healthy donors. Assay used: immunoSEQ multiplex PCR; TCRdb lists only in-frame clones, some missing. The data contain about 160,000 clones, approximately 80% of them singletons. The sequenced sample consisted of PBMCs. The receptors were sampled from a male donor in good health and CMV-seropositive. The CDR3 runs from the conserved cysteine through the conserved F or W. The D gene is left open where the match is weak. Clone size, where shown, is once, few, many, or a class for clones that have expanded.

V: TRBV7-9
size: -
D: TRBD1
J: TRBJ1-2
CDR3: CASLRSGGKDYTF
DNA: TGTGCCAGCTTAAGGTCAGGGGGCAAGGACTACACCTTC

V: TRBV5-5
size: -
D: -
J: TRBJ1-3
CDR3: CASSFSSGNTIYF
DNA: TGTGCCAGCAGCTTCTCCTCTGGAAACACCATATATTTT

V: TRBV5-1
size: once
D: TRBD1
J: TRBJ2-7
CDR3: CASSFRDRVYEQYF
DNA: TGCGCCAGCAGCTTCCGGGACAGGGTCTACGAGCAGTACTTC

V: TRBV15
size: -
D: -
J: TRBJ2-3
CDR3: CATSSQYF
DNA: TGTGCCACCTCATCGCAGTATTTT

V: TRBV7-6
size: -
D: TRBD1
J: TRBJ2-7
CDR3: CASSSLDRGTYEQYF
DNA: TGTGCCAGCAGCTCCTTAGACAGGGGCACCTACGAGCAGTACTTC

V: TRBV6-5
size: -
D: -
J: TRBJ2-1
CDR3: CASTSPRQNNEQFF
DNA: TGTGCCAGCACCTCACCCCGACAGAACAATGAGCAGTTCTTC

V: TRBV6-5
size: -
D: TRBD1
J: TRBJ1-2
CDR3: CASTLRTGAYGYTF
DNA: TGTGCCAGCACCTTACGGACAGGCGCCTATGGCTACACCTTC

V: TRBV30
size: -
D: TRBD1
J: TRBJ2-7
CDR3: CASSPSDRVHEQYF
DNA: TGTGCCTCCTCCCCGTCCGACAGGGTACACGAGCAGTACTTC

V: TRBV5-1
size: -
D: -
J: TRBJ2-7
CDR3: CASSLVPGSGHYEQYF
DNA: TGCGCCAGCAGCTTGGTTCCGGGAAGCGGGCACTACGAGCAGTACTTC

V: TRBV5-1
size: -
D: -
J: TRBJ1-6
CDR3: CASSSRPQTDSPLHF
DNA: TGCGCCAGCAGCTCGAGGCCCCAGACGGATTCACCCCTCCACTTT

V: TRBV28
size: once
D: TRBD1
J: TRBJ2-7
CDR3: CASSYRTGLKYF
DNA: TGTGCCAGCAGTTACCGGACAGGGTTAAAGTACTTC

V: TRBV10-3
size: -
D: TRBD2
J: TRBJ2-5
CDR3: CAISEPAGEGETQYF
DNA: TGTGCCATCAGTGAGCCGGCGGGAGAGGGGGAGACCCAGTACTTC

V: TRBV28
size: -
D: TRBD1
J: TRBJ1-5
CDR3: CASGDRGSNQPQHF
DNA: TGTGCCAGCGGGGACAGGGGGAGCAATCAGCCCCAGCATTTT

V: TRBV2
size: -
D: -
J: TRBJ1-5
CDR3: CASSEMGRPQHF
DNA: TGTGCCAGCAGCGAAATGGGGCGGCCCCAGCATTTT

V: TRBV27
size: -
D: -
J: TRBJ2-3
CDR3: CASKDIPATDTQYF
DNA: TGTGCCAGCAAAGACATTCCGGCTACAGATACGCAGTATTTT

V: TRBV7-2
size: -
D: -
J: TRBJ1-1
CDR3: CASNMYRETEAFF
DNA: TGTGCCAGCAACATGTACCGGGAGACTGAAGCTTTCTTT

V: TRBV10-3
size: few
D: TRBD2
J: TRBJ2-2
CDR3: CATLDGTRRTGELFF
DNA: TGTGCCACATTGGACGGGACTAGACGCACCGGGGAGCTGTTTTTT

V: TRBV30
size: -
D: TRBD1
J: TRBJ1-5
CDR3: CAWRGQGGQPQHF
DNA: TGTGCCTGGAGGGGACAGGGCGGTCAGCCCCAGCATTTT

V: TRBV7-9
size: -
D: TRBD1
J: TRBJ1-5
CDR3: CASSPGQNNQPQHF
DNA: TGTGCCAGCAGCCCGGGACAGAACAATCAGCCCCAGCATTTT

V: TRBV10-3
size: few
D: TRBD1
J: TRBJ2-2
CDR3: CAASDRDSTGELFF
DNA: TGTGCCGCGTCCGACAGGGATTCCACCGGGGAGCTGTTTTTT

V: TRBV28
size: -
D: TRBD2
J: TRBJ2-4
CDR3: CASSSLAGGKNIQYF
DNA: TGTGCCAGCAGTTCTCTAGCGGGAGGGAAAAACATTCAGTACTTC

V: TRBV9
size: few
D: -
J: TRBJ1-1
CDR3: CASSVEPGLSEAFF
DNA: TGTGCCAGCAGCGTAGAACCGGGACTTAGTGAAGCTTTCTTT

V: TRBV10-2
size: -
D: TRBD1
J: TRBJ1-5
CDR3: CASRGTGVFNQPQHF
DNA: TGCGCCAGCAGGGGGACAGGGGTCTTTAATCAGCCCCAGCATTTT

V: TRBV13
size: -
D: -
J: TRBJ2-3
CDR3: CASNPGRVSDTQYF
DNA: TGTGCCAGCAACCCTGGCAGGGTCTCAGATACGCAGTATTTT

V: TRBV6-5
size: -
D: -
J: TRBJ1-2
CDR3: CASSDPGTSGYTF
DNA: TGTGCCAGCAGTGACCCCGGGACAAGTGGCTACACCTTC

V: TRBV13
size: -
D: TRBD1
J: TRBJ2-6
CDR3: CASKRTEFDRARAGANVLTF
DNA: TGTGCCAGCAAACGAACGGAATTCGACAGGGCGAGGGCTGGGGCCAACGTCCTGACTTTC

V: TRBV7-2
size: -
D: TRBD1
J: TRBJ1-3
CDR3: CASSLAGQGNTIYF
DNA: TGTGCCAGCAGCTTAGCGGGACAGGGAAACACCATATATTTT

V: TRBV4-3
size: -
D: -
J: TRBJ2-7
CDR3: CASSQGGPTSRYEQYF
DNA: TGCGCCAGCAGCCAAGGGGGCCCAACATCGCGCTACGAGCAGTACTTC

V: TRBV7-2
size: once
D: -
J: TRBJ1-2
CDR3: CASSLLTDYTF
DNA: TGTGCCAGCAGCTTGCTGACAGACTACACCTTC